These 12 T cell receptor beta chains originate from one sample sequenced in a study of T cells in Graves' hyperthyroidism and ophthalmopathy. The TCR beta CDR3 regions underwent amplification using RNA transcripts as the source. A set of HTBI primers served as the primers for a first-round RT-PCR of the TCR CDR3. TCRdb processed the multiplex PCR reads anew with MiXCR; each CDR3 protein has one entry. The sample lists 210,000 or so distinct CDR3 sequences; approximately 17% were seen once. The sequenced sample consisted of blood. The receptors were gathered from a man aged 50 to 60 with Graves' hyperthyroidism.

This clonotype occurred many times. The V call is TRBV3-1, the J call TRBJ2-1; no firm D call. The germline V gene encodes CDR1 LGHDT and CDR2 YNNKEL (reference sequence). The V end lost 0 bases, the J end lost 8 bases, and 14 bases lay between the germline ends. The CDR3 runs 15 residues. The CDR3 spells CASSQDRLAAHEQFF. DNA of the CDR3: TGTGCCAGCAGCCAAGACCGGCTGGCGGCCCATGAGCAGTTCTTC.

The sample holds many counts of this clonotype. This chain joins TRBV10-3 and TRBJ2-1, with D possibly TRBD2 on 9 matching bases. The CDR3 is 15 amino acids. CDR1 and CDR2 from the germline V gene are ENHRY and SYGVKD. Trimming removed 6 bases at V and 6 bases at J, with 18 bases between. The CDR3 region is CAIRISGGQVNEQFF. CDR3 bases: TGTGCCATCAGAATTAGCGGGGGACAGGTCAATGAGCAGTTCTTC.

This clonotype was seen only a few times. V is TRBV9 and J is TRBJ2-2, with 11 bases that match TRBD2. With V trimmed by 0 bases and J by 3 bases, 4 bases remained unmatched. Germline-derived CDR1 and CDR2 are SGDLS and YYNGEE. This CDR3 comprises 17 residues. CDR3 DNA sequence: TGTGCCAGCAGCGTAGCACTAGCGGGAGCTTACACCGGGGAGCTGTTTTTT. Translated: CASSVALAGAYTGELFF.

Only one count was recorded for this clonotype. The CDR3 spells CASSLGWDEVGEQYF. The CDR3 DNA follows: TGTGCCAGCAGCTTGGGTTGGGACGAAGTAGGCGAGCAGTACTTC. The chain combines TRBV5-5 with TRBJ2-7; possibly TRBD1 or TRBD2 for D (5 bases each). The V and J ends lost 0 bases and 6 bases respectively, with 16 bases between them. The CDR3 extends over 15 amino acids. CDR1 SGHKS and CDR2 YYEKEE come from the germline V gene (reference sequence).

The sample holds many counts of this clonotype. This rearrangement joins TRBV5-1 to TRBJ1-4, with no clear D. V lost 4 bases and J lost 8, with 15 bases in between. This CDR3 is built from 14 residues. In germline, CDR1 is SGHRS, CDR2 YFSETQ. The CDR3 region is CASSPRTQEEKLFF. The CDR3 DNA is TGCGCCAGCAGCCCTCGGACGCAGGAGGAAAAACTGTTTTTT. The full variable domain, with the rest looked up from reference TRBV5-1 and TRBJ1-4, is KAGVTQTPRYLIKTRGQQVTLSCSPISGHRSVSWYQQTPGQGLQFLFEYFSETQRNKGNFPGRFSGRQFSNSRSEMNVSTLELGDSALYLCASSPRTQEEKLFFGSGTQLSVL.

This clonotype was seen many times. This chain connects TRBV11-2 to TRBJ2-1, with D possibly being TRBD1 (6 bases). With 5 bases removed from V and 4 bases from J, the gap between germline ends came to 12 bases. Germline V CDR1 and CDR2: SGHAT, FQNNGV. The CDR3 runs to 14 residues. The CDR3 nucleotides read TGTGCCAGCAGCCAACTAGGGGGATACAATGAGCAGTTCTTC. It codes for CASSQLGGYNEQFF.

This clonotype was detected ten times or more. The chain recombines TRBV6-1 with TRBJ2-7, with 10 nucleotides matching TRBD2. The CDR3 spans 18 residues. Unmatched junction bases numbered 18, after V lost 7 bases and J lost 3 bases. Germline assignment: CDR1 MNHNS and CDR2 SASEGT. The CDR3 DNA follows: TGTGCCAGCATTAGGCGGTTAGCGGGAGGTCTCCTTAACTACGAGCAGTACTTC. It translates to CASIRRLAGGLLNYEQYF.

This clonotype was counted at least ten times. The chain combines TRBV2 with TRBJ2-3; possible D gene TRBD1, 7 bases. The CDR3 runs to 16 residues. The germline V gene has CDR1 SNHLY and CDR2 FYNNEI. The germline V and J ends were trimmed by 3 bases and 2 bases, with 15 bases remaining between them. The CDR3 spells CASSEQGGLVTDTQYF. In DNA form, the CDR3 reads TGTGCCAGCAGTGAGCAGGGGGGACTGGTCACAGATACGCAGTATTTT.

The chain uses TRBV11-2 and TRBJ2-4, with 10 positions matching TRBD2. CDR3 length equals 12 residues. V was clipped by 5 bases and J by 10 bases; unmatched bases: 2. Germline V gene data show CDR1 as SGHAT and CDR2 as FQNNGV. The CDR3 sequence is CASSSSGRIQYF. The CDR3 nucleotides are TGTGCCAGCAGCAGTAGCGGGAGGATTCAGTACTTC.

This clonotype was seen ten or more times. The CDR3 spells CASSQLAGESEQYF. The CDR3 DNA reads as TGTGCCAGCAGCCAGCTAGCGGGAGAAAGCGAGCAGTACTTC. This chain joins TRBV7-9 and TRBJ2-7, with 10 nucleotides matching TRBD2. The germline V gene has CDR1 SEHNR and CDR2 FQNEAQ (reference sequence). This CDR3 is built from 14 residues. V lost 5 bases to trimming and J lost 6 bases; unmatched junction nucleotides: 7.

There are a few counts of this clonotype. V usage is TRBV4-3 and J usage is TRBJ2-5; 7 positions match TRBD1. The CDR3 is made up of 16 amino acids. The J segment lost 2 bases and the V segment lost 4 bases, leaving 10 bases of the junction unmatched. Germline lookup yields CDR1 LGHNA and CDR2 YSLEER. Here the CDR3 DNA reads TGCGCCAGCAGCCCCGTTCACCTACAGGGGCAAGAGACCCAGTACTTC. Amino acid sequence: CASSPVHLQGQETQYF.

This clonotype was seen a handful of times. V gene TRBV7-9 combines with J gene TRBJ1-4, with D hard to call. The CDR3 consists of 14 residues. Trimming pared 1 base from V and 7 bases from J, leaving 10 bases between. The germline gives CDR1 SEHNR, CDR2 FQNEAQ (reference sequence). CDR3 in amino acids: CASSLGGWVEKLFF. In DNA form, the CDR3 reads TGTGCCAGCAGCTTAGGAGGCTGGGTTGAAAAACTGTTTTTT.